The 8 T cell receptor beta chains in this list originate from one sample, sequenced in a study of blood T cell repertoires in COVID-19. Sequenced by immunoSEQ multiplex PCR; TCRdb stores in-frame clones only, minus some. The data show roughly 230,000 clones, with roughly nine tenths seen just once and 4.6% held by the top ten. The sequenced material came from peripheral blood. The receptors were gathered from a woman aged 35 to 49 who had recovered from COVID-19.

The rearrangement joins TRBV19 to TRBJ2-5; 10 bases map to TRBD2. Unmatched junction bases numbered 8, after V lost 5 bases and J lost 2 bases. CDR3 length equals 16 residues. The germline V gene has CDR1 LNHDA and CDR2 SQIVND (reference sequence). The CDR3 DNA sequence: TGTGCCAGTAGTCCGGGGTCTAGCGGGGGACAAGAGACCCAGTACTTC. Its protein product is CASSPGSSGGQETQYF.

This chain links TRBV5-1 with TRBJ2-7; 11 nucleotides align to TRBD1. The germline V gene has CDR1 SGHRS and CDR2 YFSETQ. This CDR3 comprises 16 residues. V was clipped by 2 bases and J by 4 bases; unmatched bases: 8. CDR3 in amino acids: CASSLGTGGLSYEQYV. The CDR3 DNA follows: TGCGCCAGCAGCTTAGGGACAGGGGGACTTAGTTACGAGCAGTACGTC.

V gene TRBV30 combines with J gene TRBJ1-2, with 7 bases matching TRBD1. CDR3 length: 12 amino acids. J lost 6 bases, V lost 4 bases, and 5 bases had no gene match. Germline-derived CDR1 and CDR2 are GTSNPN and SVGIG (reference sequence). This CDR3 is CAWITGEDGYTF. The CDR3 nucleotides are TGTGCCTGGATTACAGGGGAGGATGGCTACACCTTC.

CDR3 amino acids: CASSPTGSNQPQHF. CDR3 DNA sequence: TGTGCCAGCAGCCCGACAGGTAGCAATCAGCCCCAGCATTTT. The rearrangement links TRBV7-9 to TRBJ1-5, with D possibly matching TRBD1 (6 bases). The CDR3 loop spans 14 amino acids. V was clipped by 5 bases and J by 0 bases, with 8 bases between them. Germline CDR1 and CDR2: SEHNR and FQNEAQ (reference sequence).

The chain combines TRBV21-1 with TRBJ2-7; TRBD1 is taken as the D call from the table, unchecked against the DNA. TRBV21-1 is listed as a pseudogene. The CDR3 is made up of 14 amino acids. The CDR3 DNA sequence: TGTGCCAGCAGCCCCCCACAGGGGCGGTACGAGCAGTACTTC. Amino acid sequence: CASSPPQGRYEQYF.

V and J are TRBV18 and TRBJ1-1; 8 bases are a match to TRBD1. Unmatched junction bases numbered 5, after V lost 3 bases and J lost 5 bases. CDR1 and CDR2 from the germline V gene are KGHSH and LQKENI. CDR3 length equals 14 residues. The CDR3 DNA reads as TGTGCCAGCTCACCCGGGACAGGAAGGACTGAAGCTTTCTTT. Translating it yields CASSPGTGRTEAFF.

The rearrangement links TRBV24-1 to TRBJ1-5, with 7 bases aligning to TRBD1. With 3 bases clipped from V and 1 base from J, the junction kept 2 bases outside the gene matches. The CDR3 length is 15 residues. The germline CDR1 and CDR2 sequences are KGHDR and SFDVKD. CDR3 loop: CATSDTGVSNQPQHF. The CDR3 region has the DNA TGTGCCACCAGTGATACAGGGGTGAGCAATCAGCCCCAGCATTTT.

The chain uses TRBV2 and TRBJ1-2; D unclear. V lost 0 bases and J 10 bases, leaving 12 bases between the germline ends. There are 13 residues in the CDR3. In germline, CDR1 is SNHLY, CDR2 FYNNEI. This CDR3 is CASSEAREVDYTF. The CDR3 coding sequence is TGTGCCAGCAGTGAAGCGCGGGAAGTGGACTACACCTTC.